The 18 T cell receptor beta chains below were found in one sample sequenced in a study of shared clonotypes between healthy human individuals. Assay used: immunoSEQ multiplex PCR; TCRdb lists only in-frame clones, some missing. The profile covers approximately 2,000,000 clones, with around 90% appearing a single time and more than 0.35% taken by the ten largest. The sequenced material came from naive CD4+ T cells from PBMCs. The subset here: CD45RA+ positively selected. Source of these receptors: a man younger than 35 in good health. Some clones in this sample may be carry-over from other donors' samples.

The rearrangement joins TRBV28 to TRBJ2-1; TRBD1 agrees at 11 bases. The CDR3 covers 15 residues. V was pared by 7 bases and J by 8 bases, with 10 bases of the junction left unmatched. Germline CDR1 is MDHEN and CDR2 is SYDVKM. CDR3 sequence: CASTAGTGGLYEQFF. The DNA of the CDR3 is TGTGCCAGCACCGCGGGGACAGGGGGTCTCTATGAGCAGTTCTTC. The full variable domain, rest sourced from reference TRBV28 and TRBJ2-1, is DVKVTQSSRYLVKRTGEKVFLECVQDMDHENMFWYRQDPGLGLRLIYFSYDVKMKEKGDIPEGYSVSREKKERFSLILESASTNQTSMYLCASTAGTGGLYEQFFGPGTRLTVL.

This clone was observed once. The chain has TRBV9 and TRBJ2-1; 9 bases align to TRBD1. Trimming took 0 bases from V and 4 from J; bases not matched to a gene: 2. Germline V gives CDR1 SGDLS, CDR2 YYNGEE. The CDR3 is made up of 15 amino acids. CDR3 sequence (DNA): TGTGCCAGCAGCGTAGGGACAGGGGTGTACAATGAGCAGTTCTTC. It encodes CASSVGTGVYNEQFF.

This chain connects TRBV28 to TRBJ2-1; 12 bases match TRBD1. J was trimmed by 2 bases and V by 6 bases; bases with no gene match: 5. CDR1 and CDR2 (germline): MDHEN, SYDVKM. The CDR3 is made up of 16 amino acids. The CDR3 region is CASRGDRGRPYNEQFF. CDR3 sequence (DNA): TGTGCCAGCAGGGGGGACAGGGGGCGGCCCTACAATGAGCAGTTCTTC. The whole variable domain, remainder taken from reference TRBV28 and TRBJ2-1, is DVKVTQSSRYLVKRTGEKVFLECVQDMDHENMFWYRQDPGLGLRLIYFSYDVKMKEKGDIPEGYSVSREKKERFSLILESASTNQTSMYLCASRGDRGRPYNEQFFGPGTRLTVL.

V and J are TRBV9 and TRBJ1-2; TRBD1 might be the D (5 bases). V was shortened by 3 bases and J by 7 bases, with 16 bases between the two germline ends. There are 14 residues in the CDR3. Germline loops: CDR1 SGDLS, CDR2 YYNGEE. CDR3: CASSARRQSGGYTF. The CDR3 DNA is TGTGCCAGCAGCGCCAGGCGACAGAGCGGTGGCTACACCTTC.

The gene calls are TRBV5-1 and TRBJ1-2, with a tentative D call TRBD1 (6 bases). The CDR3 runs to 14 residues. Trimming shortened V by 0 bases and J by 7 bases, and 13 bases separated the two germline ends. Per the germline V gene, CDR1 is SGHRS and CDR2 is YFSETQ. CDR3 DNA sequence: TGCGCCAGCAGCTTGGGGCCGGGGGGCTCTGGCTACACCTTC. This codes for CASSLGPGGSGYTF. The full variable domain, in which reference TRBV5-1 and TRBJ1-2 provide the parts outside the CDR3, is KAGVTQTPRYLIKTRGQQVTLSCSPISGHRSVSWYQQTPGQGLQFLFEYFSETQRNKGNFPGRFSGRQFSNSRSEMNVSTLELGDSALYLCASSLGPGGSGYTFGSGTRLTVV.

The chain has TRBV30 and TRBJ1-4; D is perhaps TRBD1 (5 bases). The CDR3 covers 14 residues. CDR1 and CDR2 (germline): GTSNPN, SVGIG (reference sequence). The V end was cut by 4 bases, the J end by 4 bases, with 13 bases between. For the CDR3, the DNA is TGTGCCTGGATGCAGGGTGGCAGTAATGAAAAACTGTTTTTT. It specifies CAWMQGGSNEKLFF.

The chain links TRBV25-1 to TRBJ2-1; the match to TRBD1 covers 8 bases. This CDR3 contains 15 residues. The V and J ends lost 4 bases and 6 bases, in that order; junction bases with no gene match: 8. CDR1 and CDR2 from the germline V gene are MGHDK and SYGVNS. CDR3 sequence reads: CASSVTGDALNEQFF. In DNA form, the CDR3 reads TGTGCCAGCAGTGTGACAGGGGACGCCCTCAATGAGCAGTTCTTC.

V is TRBV5-1 and J is TRBJ2-2; 10 bases map to TRBD2. The CDR3 runs to 16 residues. With V trimmed by 4 bases and J by 1 base, 4 bases remained unmatched. Per germline, CDR1 SGHRS and CDR2 YFSETQ. The CDR3 spells CASSARLAGNTGELFF. The CDR3 region has the DNA TGCGCCAGCAGCGCACGACTAGCGGGGAACACCGGGGAGCTGTTTTTT.

Here the CDR3 DNA reads TGTGCCAGCAGCTTAGCGCTCGGGACAGGGTCCCTTGAGCAGTTCTTC. Translated, it gives CASSLALGTGSLEQFF. The chain recombines TRBV7-9 with TRBJ2-1, with 9 bases lining up with TRBD1. Trimming cost V 0 bases and J 9 bases; bases outside gene matches: 9. Germline V gene sequence: CDR1 SEHNR, CDR2 FQNEAQ (reference sequence). CDR3 length: 16 residues.

The chain links TRBV30 to TRBJ2-7; weak D call: TRBD2 (5 bases). The V end lost 2 bases, the J end lost 5 bases, and 13 bases lay between the germline ends. This CDR3 has 13 amino acids. Germline V CDR1 and CDR2: GTSNPN, SVGIG (reference sequence). CDR3 amino acids: CAWSPRGRHEQYF. For the CDR3, the DNA is TGTGCCTGGAGTCCTCGGGGTCGGCACGAGCAGTACTTC.

The V gene is TRBV4-1, the J gene TRBJ2-1; 8 bases are shared with TRBD2. The CDR3 contains 16 residues. From germline, CDR1 is MGHRA and CDR2 YSYEKL. The V gene end was trimmed by 3 bases and the J gene end by 6 bases; junction bases not matched to a gene: 10. CDR3: CASSHMASGSGNEQFF. CDR3 nucleotide sequence: TGCGCCAGCAGCCACATGGCCAGCGGGAGTGGCAATGAGCAGTTCTTC.

This chain joins TRBV27 and TRBJ2-1, with D possibly being TRBD1 (6 bases). The CDR3 runs 14 residues. Trimming took 6 bases from V and 6 from J, leaving 15 bases between them. CDR1 and CDR2 from the germline V gene are MNHEY and SMNVEV (reference sequence). The CDR3 protein is CASSPWGPSNEQFF. CDR3 coding DNA: TGTGCCAGCAGCCCGTGGGGGCCTAGCAATGAGCAGTTCTTC.

As to this clone: This CDR3 is also generated by other DNA sequences in the sample. The V and J genes are TRBV6-6 and TRBJ1-1, with TRBD1 matching over 8 bases. Germline V gene data show CDR1 as MNHNY and CDR2 as SVGAGI (reference sequence). The CDR3 is made up of 15 amino acids. Germline trimming cut 0 bases from V and 1 base from J; bases unmatched to any gene: 1. The CDR3, as DNA: TGTGCCAGCAGTTACTCCGGGACAGGGAACACTGAAGCTTTCTTT. This encodes CASSYSGTGNTEAFF.

The chain couples TRBV7-3 to TRBJ2-2; the D is unclear. V was shortened by 5 bases and J by 8 bases, with 18 bases between the two germline ends. Germline V CDR1 and CDR2: SGHTA, FQGTGA. This CDR3 has 15 amino acids. The CDR3 is CASSPKIGPSGELFF. The DNA for the CDR3 is TGTGCCAGCAGCCCGAAGATAGGGCCCTCGGGGGAGCTGTTTTTT.

Comments on this clone: This specimen includes other DNA sequences encoding the same CDR3. The chain is built from TRBV28 and TRBJ2-7; D is unclear. The length of the CDR3 is 13 residues. Trimming removed 6 bases from V and 2 bases from J, with 11 bases in between. Germline V gene data show CDR1 as MDHEN and CDR2 as SYDVKM. CDR3 sequence: CASRSGSPYEQYF. As DNA, the CDR3 is TGTGCCAGCAGGTCGGGCAGTCCCTACGAGCAGTACTTC. The variable domain in full, completed from reference TRBV28 and TRBJ2-7, reads DVKVTQSSRYLVKRTGEKVFLECVQDMDHENMFWYRQDPGLGLRLIYFSYDVKMKEKGDIPEGYSVSREKKERFSLILESASTNQTSMYLCASRSGSPYEQYFGPGTRLTVT.

The J gene is TRBJ1-3, the V gene TRBV5-1, with 10 bases fitting TRBD1. Unmatched junction bases numbered 8, after V lost 4 bases and J lost 1 base. Germline CDR1 SGHRS, CDR2 YFSETQ. CDR3 size: 17 residues. In nucleotides, the CDR3 is TGCGCCAGCAGCATAGACCCGGGACAGGGGTCTGGAAACACCATATATTTT. It is translated as CASSIDPGQGSGNTIYF.

The chain couples TRBV6-5 to TRBJ2-5, with 8 nucleotides matching TRBD2. CDR1 MNHEY and CDR2 SVGAGI come from the germline V gene. The junction had 5 bases not matched to a gene; V was cut back by 4 bases and J by 4 bases. The length of the CDR3 is 14 residues. As DNA, the CDR3 is TGTGCCAGCAGTTTCGGAACTAGCGGAGAGACCCAGTACTTC. It encodes CASSFGTSGETQYF.

The chain links TRBV5-1 to TRBJ2-2; 7 bases map to TRBD1. This CDR3 has 16 amino acids. V shed 4 bases, J shed 0 bases, and the junction held 6 bases outside the gene matches. Per the germline V gene, CDR1 is SGHRS and CDR2 is YFSETQ. CDR3 nucleotides: TGCGCCAGCAGCAGACAGGGCCCCACGAACACCGGGGAGCTGTTTTTT. Its protein is CASSRQGPTNTGELFF.